The sequence of this TCR beta chain was determined in a study of tissue T cells after allogeneic stem cell transplantation. Study details: Steroid-refractory graft-versus-host disease after allogeneic hematopoietic cell transplant qualified adults for prospective research-autopsy enrollment. Viable blood and marrow gave sorted CD3+ T cells if numbers allowed. Study-level findings and limits: In patients and mice, blood and spleen missed much of tissue repertoire. This small cohort was clinically heterogeneous, and sampling depth was a limitation.

With regard to this clone: What it binds is unknown.

V lost 1 base to trimming and J lost 6 bases, with 16 bases between them. Germline V gene sequence: CDR1 MNHNS, CDR2 SASEGT. The CDR3 spans 15 residues. Profiling relied on immunoSEQ multiplex PCR, and the TCRdb table lists in-frame clones only, not all of them. The sample records some 25,000 clones, about 89% being singletons. The chain links TRBV6-1 to TRBJ2-7; perhaps TRBD1 as D (5 bases). The source of this sequence is a male donor at least 60 years old who later had graft-versus-host disease after an allogeneic stem cell transplant. The starting material was blood, obtained before transplantation. The CDR3 coding sequence is TGTGCCAGCAGTGAAGGGTCAGGGTTCTTTGGCGAGCAGTACTTC. The encoded protein is CASSEGSGFFGEQYF.